One sample yielded the 13 T cell receptor beta chains listed below, sequenced in a study of cytomegalovirus exposure and HLA in healthy donors. PCR involved 60 Vbeta and 13 Jbeta primers. Here immunoSEQ multiplex PCR was the method, and the copy in TCRdb shows in-frame clones only, minus some. This table holds about 85,000 clones, 80% found once. The sample consisted of PBMCs. The source of these receptors is a man between 45 and 60 years old in good health and CMV-seropositive.

This clone was counted between two and nine times. The rearrangement links TRBV21-1 to TRBJ2-7; the table assigns TRBD1, which was not confirmed against the DNA. TRBV21-1 is a documented pseudogene. This CDR3 comprises 18 residues. The CDR3 loop reads CASRNGVQATTDSYEQYF. CDR3 nucleotides: TGTGCCAGCAGAAATGGCGTCCAGGCCACAACCGATTCCTACGAGCAGTACTTC.

The J gene is TRBJ2-6, the V gene TRBV19, with D tentatively TRBD1 (6 bases). This CDR3 region has 18 residues. Trimming took off 1 base at V and 1 base at J, with 14 bases between the two ends. The germline V gene has CDR1 LNHDA and CDR2 SQIVND (reference sequence). The CDR3 sequence is CASSIVRVQGSGANVLTF. The CDR3 nucleotides read TGTGCCAGTAGTATAGTCCGGGTCCAGGGGTCTGGGGCCAACGTCCTGACTTTC.

The chain employs TRBV18 and TRBJ2-7; D unresolved. V lost 2 bases and J lost 2, with 13 bases in between. CDR3 size: 15 residues. CDR1 and CDR2 (germline): KGHSH, LQKENI. The CDR3: CASSPGFAETYEQYF. In DNA, the CDR3 is TGTGCCAGCTCACCAGGTTTTGCGGAGACCTACGAGCAGTACTTC.

This chain uses TRBV2 with TRBJ2-3; D might be TRBD1 (7 bases). Germline V CDR1 and CDR2: SNHLY, FYNNEI. V shed 3 bases and J shed 4 bases, with 11 bases lying between them. CDR3 length equals 14 residues. The CDR3 sequence: CASSEEGAADTQYF. The DNA of the CDR3 is TGTGCCAGCAGTGAGGAGGGGGCAGCAGATACGCAGTATTTT. Filled out from reference TRBV2 and TRBJ2-3, the complete variable domain reads EPEVTQTPSHQVTQMGQEVILRCVPISNHLYFYWYRQILGQKVEFLVSFYNNEISEKSEIFDDQFSVERPDGSNFTLKIRSTKLEDSAMYFCASSEEGAADTQYFGPGTRLTVL.

V usage is TRBV27 and J usage is TRBJ2-7, with 7 bases that match TRBD2. In germline, CDR1 is MNHEY, CDR2 SMNVEV (reference sequence). The V and J ends lost 4 bases and 2 bases, in that order; junction bases with no gene match: 8. CDR3 length: 15 residues. CDR3 coding DNA: TGTGCCAGCAGTTGGCGACTAGCCGCGGCCTACGAGCAGTACTTC. Protein: CASSWRLAAAYEQYF.

The J gene is TRBJ2-7, the V gene TRBV5-6; D might be TRBD2 (6 bases). Germline V gene sequence: CDR1 SGHDT, CDR2 YYEEEE. The ends were cut back, 0 bases at V and 9 bases at J, with 16 bases in the middle. CDR3 length equals 14 residues. CDR3 residues: CASSLEGREEGQYF. DNA of the CDR3: TGTGCCAGCAGCTTGGAAGGCAGGGAGGAAGGGCAGTACTTC. Full variable domain (outside the CDR3, taken from reference TRBV5-6 and TRBJ2-7): DAGVTQSPTHLIKTRGQQVTLRCSPKSGHDTVSWYQQALGQGPQFIFQYYEEEERQRGNFPDRFSGHQFPNYSSELNVNALLLGDSALYLCASSLEGREEGQYFGPGTRLTVT.

The chain carries TRBV27 and TRBJ2-7; 12 bases map to TRBD2. In germline, CDR1 is MNHEY, CDR2 SMNVEV (reference sequence). V lost 3 bases to trimming and J lost 1 base; unmatched junction nucleotides: 1. CDR3 length: 15 amino acids. CDR3 coding DNA: TGTGCCAGCAGTTTCGGGACTAGCGGGTCCTACGAGCAGTACTTC. This sequence encodes CASSFGTSGSYEQYF.

Concerning this clone itself: Other DNA sequences in this sample translate to the same CDR3. The rearrangement joins TRBV6-1 to TRBJ1-4; D is undetermined. Germline V gene sequence: CDR1 MNHNS, CDR2 SASEGT. V was shortened by 8 bases and J by 8 bases, with 9 bases between the two germline ends. The CDR3 loop spans 11 amino acids. The CDR3 DNA reads as TGTGCCAGCGAGGTTGGAGAAAAACTGTTTTTT. Encoded protein: CASEVGEKLFF.

The gene calls are TRBV7-9 and TRBJ1-1; the D gene is possibly TRBD1 (6 bases). Germline lookup yields CDR1 SEHNR and CDR2 FQNEAQ (reference sequence). The length of the CDR3 is 14 residues. With 6 bases removed from V and 2 bases from J, the gap between germline ends came to 13 bases. The CDR3 region is CASSPTGINTEAFF. CDR3 DNA sequence: TGTGCCAGCAGTCCGACAGGCATAAACACTGAAGCTTTCTTT.

The V gene is TRBV5-5, the J gene TRBJ1-2; D is ambiguous. The V and J ends lost 0 bases and 6 bases respectively, with 6 bases between them. Germline V gives CDR1 SGHKS, CDR2 YYEKEE (reference sequence). This CDR3 spans 12 amino acids. CDR3 sequence (DNA): TGTGCCAGCAGCTTGGATGAGGATGGCTACACCTTC. It yields the protein CASSLDEDGYTF.

The chain is built from TRBV6-6 and TRBJ1-1; D is uncertain. V lost 2 bases, J lost 0 bases, and 7 bases lay in between. Germline values: CDR1 MNHNY, CDR2 SVGAGI (reference sequence). The CDR3 has 14 residues. The CDR3 loop reads CASSYEGMNTEAFF. The CDR3, as DNA: TGTGCCAGCAGTTACGAGGGTATGAACACTGAAGCTTTCTTT.

J is TRBJ2-7 and V is TRBV6-6; 9 nucleotides match TRBD1. With 3 bases clipped from V and 4 bases from J, the junction kept 7 bases outside the gene matches. Germline CDR1 and CDR2: MNHNY and SVGAGI (reference sequence). The CDR3 extends over 15 amino acids. CDR3 in DNA: TGTGCCAGCAGTTATCGAGGACAGGGGTTATACGAGCAGTACTTC. It translates to CASSYRGQGLYEQYF.

This rearrangement joins TRBV15 to TRBJ2-1, with 11 bases fitting TRBD2. The CDR3 consists of 16 residues. The V gene end was trimmed by 0 bases and the J gene end by 6 bases; junction bases not matched to a gene: 4. Germline V gene lookup returns CDR1 LNHNV and CDR2 YYDKDF (reference sequence). The CDR3 protein is CATSRDYLAGGNEQFF. In DNA form, the CDR3 reads TGTGCCACCAGCAGAGATTATCTAGCGGGGGGCAATGAGCAGTTCTTC.